This T cell receptor (beta chain) was documented in a study of cytomegalovirus exposure and HLA in healthy donors. V gave up 4 bases and J gave up 0 bases; unmatched junction bases: 1. The CDR3 spans 14 residues. Germline CDR1 is SGHVS and CDR2 is FNYEAQ. PCR involved 60 Vbeta and 13 Jbeta primers. Assay used: immunoSEQ multiplex PCR; TCRdb lists only in-frame clones, some missing. The sample is made up of under 150,000 clones, and the top ten hold approximately 1.9% of it. V and J are TRBV7-6 and TRBJ2-3; 7 bases align to TRBD2. The receptor comes from a woman in her sixties in good health and CMV-seronegative. Sequencing input: PBMCs. The chain's CDR3 is CASSYSGSTDTQYF. CDR3 nucleotide sequence: TGTGCCAGCAGCTATAGCGGGAGCACAGATACGCAGTATTTT.